This T cell receptor (beta chain) is drawn from a study of blood T cells in healthy people across ages. Study-level findings and limits: Long-lived donors exceeded aged donors in naive CD4+ cells and diversity.

The CDR3 has 14 residues. V lost 5 bases and J 2 bases, leaving 12 bases between the germline ends. Germline V gives CDR1 SGDLS, CDR2 YYNGEE. With respect to this clonotype: Its antigen is as yet unknown.

Alongside a J-beta primer mix, a sample-barcoded 5' primer served in a second PCR lasting roughly 6 to 12 cycles. TCRdb re-called the 5' RACE reads with MiXCR, one entry per CDR3 protein. The table includes about 1.8 million distinct CDR3 sequences, just under 50% detected once. The sample consisted of blood. The clonotype originates from a woman in her thirties or forties in good health. The gene calls are TRBV9 and TRBJ2-3, with D tentatively TRBD1 or TRBD2 (6 bases each). CDR3 DNA sequence: TGTGCCAGCAGGGAAGGGGGGTACACAGATACGCAGTATTTT. Its translation is CASREGGYTDTQYF.